The T cell receptor (beta chain) described here comes from a study of blood T cell repertoires in COVID-19. The ends lost 5 bases at V and 10 bases at J; junction bases unmatched: 14. The CDR3 runs to 15 residues. Germline V gene data show CDR1 as LNHDA and CDR2 as SQIVND (reference sequence). As originally analysed: Scientists estimated how many nucleated cells there were by amplifying reference gene primers. Assay: immunoSEQ multiplex PCR; the TCRdb copy retains only in-frame clones and omits some. D and trimming were read from the DNA, whereas the V and J calls and clone size are those reported in that table. The data hold around 60,000 clones, with roughly 74% observed a single time.

Sequenced input: peripheral blood. The V call is TRBV19, the J call TRBJ1-5, with 7 bases fitting TRBD1. The receptor comes from a woman of 80 years or more with acute or convalescent COVID-19. The CDR3 DNA reads as TGTGCCAGTAGTTCCCTGGACAGGAGGATCAGCCCCCAGCATTTT. It is translated as CASSSLDRRISPQHF.